Listed below are T cell receptor beta chains from one sample, sequenced in a study of blood T cell repertoires in COVID-19. TCRdb keeps only in-frame clones here, not all; method: immunoSEQ multiplex PCR. The data hold a few hundred thousand clones, with 80% to 90% observed a single time. Sequences were obtained from PBMCs or T cells enriched from blood (not recorded which). Every receptor here comes from a man aged 25 to 40 who had recovered from COVID-19. The CDR3 runs from the conserved cysteine through the conserved F or W. The D gene is left open where the match is weak. Clone size is shown for a subset of rows, as once, few, many or a class of expanded clone.

clone_size	v_call	j_call	d_call	cdr3_nt	cdr3_aa
-	TRBV2	TRBJ2-2	-	TGTGCCAGCAGTCGACTAGTTAGCACCGGGGAGCTGTTTTTT	CASSRLVSTGELFF
-	TRBV5-1	TRBJ2-5	TRBD2	TGCGCCAGCAGCTTTTCGGGAGGGAACCAAGAGACCCAGTACTTC	CASSFSGGNQETQYF
-	TRBV27	TRBJ2-5	-	TGTGCCAGCTTCAGCTTGTCGGACTACCAAGAGACCCAGTACTTC	CASFSLSDYQETQYF
-	TRBV24-1	TRBJ2-2	TRBD2	TGTGCCACCAGTAAGCGTTTGGGACTAGCGGGAGGTCCCGACACCGGGGAGCTGTTTTTT	CATSKRLGLAGGPDTGELFF
-	TRBV3-1/TRBV3-2	TRBJ1-2	-	TGTGCCAGCAGCCAAGAGAGGGGGACCGACCGACGAGAATATGGCTACACCTTC	CASSQERGTDRREYGYTF
-	TRBV18	TRBJ1-5	-	TGTGCCAGCTCACCACGGACGGGAAATCAGCCCCAGCATTTT	CASSPRTGNQPQHF
-	TRBV28	TRBJ1-3	TRBD1	TGTGCCAGCTGGGGACAGGGGGCTGGAAACACCATATATTTT	CASWGQGAGNTIYF
few	TRBV28	TRBJ2-7	-	TGTGCCAGCAGTTTTGGGGATGGTCGGGGCGAGCAGTACTTC	CASSFGDGRGEQYF
few	TRBV5-1	TRBJ1-3	-	TGCGCCAGCAGCTTGGCCAGTCCCCCGGGGGGCGCGGGAAACACCATATATTTT	CASSLASPPGGAGNTIYF
many	TRBV7-9	TRBJ2-1	-	TGTGCCAGCGAAAGCCAGCAGCTTATGGCAGGGGGGTCGGGTGAGCAGTTCTTC	CASESQQLMAGGSGEQFF
once	TRBV27	TRBJ2-3	-	TGTGCCAGCAGTCAATACTCGTCGGACAGCTACACAGATACGCAGTATTTT	CASSQYSSDSYTDTQYF
-	TRBV6-2/TRBV6-3	TRBJ2-1	TRBD2	TGTGCCAGCATCCCCGGGACAGGGGGTATCCCGGGACTAGCGGGAGGATACTCCTACAATGAGCAGTTCTTC	CASIPGTGGIPGLAGGYSYNEQFF
once	TRBV24-1	TRBJ2-3	TRBD2	TGTGCCACATCAGCGGGAGCCCCAGATACGCAGTATTTT	CATSAGAPDTQYF
-	TRBV5-1	TRBJ1-6	-	TGCGCCAGCAGCTTGGGGGACAAGGGCGGTTCACCCCTCCACTTT	CASSLGDKGGSPLHF
-	TRBV30	TRBJ1-5	-	TGTGCCTGGAGTGGGGCCGGGGGTGGTCAGCCCCAGCATTTT	CAWSGAGGGQPQHF
-	TRBV4-1	TRBJ2-5	TRBD1	TGCGCCAGCAGCCAAGGCTGGACAGGGATAAAAGAGACCCAGTACTTC	CASSQGWTGIKETQYF
-	TRBV5-6	TRBJ2-3	-	TGTGCCAGCAGACCACTTGGCACAGATACGCAGTATTTT	CASRPLGTDTQYF
-	TRBV27	TRBJ1-1	TRBD1	TGTGCCAGCAGTCCCAGGGGGTCTCACACTGAAGCTTTCTTT	CASSPRGSHTEAFF
-	TRBV11-2	TRBJ2-5	TRBD1	TGTGCCAGCAGTTACAGGACAGGATACCGCCAAGAGACCCAGTACTTC	CASSYRTGYRQETQYF
once	TRBV3-1/TRBV3-2	TRBJ2-3	TRBD1	TGTGCCAGCAGCCAAGTTCCTACTCCAGGGGGATATACAGATACGCAGTATTTT	CASSQVPTPGGYTDTQYF
-	TRBV5-1	TRBJ2-1	TRBD2	TGCGCCAGCAGCTTACTAGCGGGAGGGTCCCTGGGAAATGAGCAGTTCTTC	CASSLLAGGSLGNEQFF
-	TRBV5-1	TRBJ2-3	TRBD1	TGCGCCAGCAGCCCCGGACAGGGAATGGACACAGATACGCAGTATTTT	CASSPGQGMDTDTQYF
-	TRBV5-5	TRBJ2-7	-	TGTGCCAGCAGCTTGGCCAAGACAGGAACCTCCTACGAGCAGTACTTC	CASSLAKTGTSYEQYF
once	TRBV29-1	TRBJ2-3	TRBD1	TGCAGCGTTGATGGGACAGGGGAGGTAGATACGCAGTATTTT	CSVDGTGEVDTQYF
few	TRBV19	TRBJ2-7	-	TGTGCCAGTAGTTCCGCCGACTCCGGCTACGAGCAGTACTTC	CASSSADSGYEQYF
-	TRBV5-1	TRBJ2-7	-	TGCGCCAGCAGCTTGCAGGGTATCTACGAGCAGTACTTC	CASSLQGIYEQYF
-	TRBV2	TRBJ1-5	-	TGTGCCAGCAACAGGGTGAGCAATCAGCCCCAGCATTTT	CASNRVSNQPQHF
-	TRBV6-2/TRBV6-3	TRBJ1-2	TRBD1	TGTGCCAGCAGTTACTTTTGGACAGGGGGGAACTATGGCTACACCTTC	CASSYFWTGGNYGYTF
-	TRBV6-1	TRBJ2-3	TRBD2	TGTGCCAGCAGTGCGTACTTTCTAGCGGGAGGTCCAGATACGCAGTATTTT	CASSAYFLAGGPDTQYF
-	TRBV28	TRBJ2-3	TRBD2	TGTGCCAGCAGAGCCGCCGGGACTAGCGGTCCCTGGGATACGCAGTATTTT	CASRAAGTSGPWDTQYF
-	TRBV12-3/TRBV12-4	TRBJ1-3	-	TGTGCCAGCAGTTTAACTGGGGGGAACACCATATATTTT	CASSLTGGNTIYF
-	TRBV2	TRBJ2-3	TRBD2	TGTGCCAGCGGAGTGACGGGACTAAGCACAGATACGCAGTATTTT	CASGVTGLSTDTQYF
-	TRBV9	TRBJ2-1	-	TGTGCCAGCAGCGCACGCGGTAGGGGGACCTACAATGAGCAGTTCTTC	CASSARGRGTYNEQFF
-	TRBV5-1	TRBJ1-5	-	TGCGCCAGCAGCTGGGGGGACCCTAGCAATCAGCCCCAGCATTTT	CASSWGDPSNQPQHF
-	TRBV7-8	TRBJ2-1	TRBD2	TGTGCCAGCAGCTCAAGGACTAGCGGGAGGATAGATGAGCAGTTCTTC	CASSSRTSGRIDEQFF
-	TRBV10-3	TRBJ1-1	-	TGTGCCATCAGAAGGGGGGCAGGGGAGGGCACTGAAGCTTTCTTT	CAIRRGAGEGTEAFF
-	TRBV4-1	TRBJ2-7	TRBD1	TGCGCCAGCAGCCAAAACTCCGGACAGGGGGCTGACTACGAGCAGTACTTC	CASSQNSGQGADYEQYF